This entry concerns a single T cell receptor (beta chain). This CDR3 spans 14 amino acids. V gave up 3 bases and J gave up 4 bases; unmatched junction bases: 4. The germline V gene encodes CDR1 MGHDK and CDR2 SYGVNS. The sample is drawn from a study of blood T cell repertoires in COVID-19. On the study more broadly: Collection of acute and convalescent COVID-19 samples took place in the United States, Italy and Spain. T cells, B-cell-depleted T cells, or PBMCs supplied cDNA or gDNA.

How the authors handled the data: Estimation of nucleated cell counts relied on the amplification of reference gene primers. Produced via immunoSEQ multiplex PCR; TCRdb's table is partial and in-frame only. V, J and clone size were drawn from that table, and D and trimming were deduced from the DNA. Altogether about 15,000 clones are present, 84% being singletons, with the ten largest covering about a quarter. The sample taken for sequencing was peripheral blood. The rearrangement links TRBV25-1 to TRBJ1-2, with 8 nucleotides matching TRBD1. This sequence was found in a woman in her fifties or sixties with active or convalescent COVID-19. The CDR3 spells CASSETGVLYGYTF. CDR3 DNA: TGTGCCAGCAGTGAGACAGGGGTACTCTATGGCTACACCTTC.